Reported below is one T cell receptor beta chain. The target antigen is unknown. Clones were read by immunoSEQ multiplex PCR, and TCRdb kept only the in-frame ones, dropping some. This sample has 100,000 to 150,000 clones, with roughly 90% found just once. The sample comes from a study of cytomegalovirus exposure and HLA in healthy donors. General study results and limits: TCR clusters originating in the first cohort tended to co-occur in the approximately 120 validation repertoires, according to a later analysis. Most observed TCR sequences were rare, whereas some public TCRs were detected in many donors.

Trimming cost V 4 bases and J 1 base, with 13 bases left between them. This CDR3 is 15 amino acids long. Germline V CDR1 and CDR2: KGHSH, LQKENI. The sample taken for sequencing was PBMCs. V gene TRBV18 combines with J gene TRBJ1-1, with a tentative D call TRBD1 (6 bases). The clonotype originates from a woman under 30 in good health and CMV-seronegative. CDR3 DNA sequence: TGTGCCAGCTCACGGGGGGGACAACGGAACACTGAAGCTTTCTTT. This encodes CASSRGGQRNTEAFF.